This T cell receptor (beta chain) is drawn from a study of CD8 T cells in ankylosing spondylitis. Points from the study as a whole: Blood of patients with ankylosing spondylitis appeared to be characterized by a TCR beta motif of about eight highly homologous variants.

The CDR3 has 15 amino acids. CDR1 MNHEY and CDR2 SVGEGT come from the germline V gene. The junction had 7 bases not matched to a gene; V was cut back by 6 bases and J by 7 bases. There are many counts of this clonotype. The target antigen is unknown. One entry per CDR3 protein, called by TCRdb with MiXCR from the 5' RACE reads. The top ten hold around 3.6% of the sample, which has about 510,000 distinct CDR3 sequences, about 5.4% seen once. The chain couples TRBV6-2 or TRBV6-3 to TRBJ2-1; 12 bases match TRBD2. This TCR was recovered from a male donor with ankylosing spondylitis. Sequencing was performed on blood, either unsorted or a sorted T cell fraction (not recorded which). In nucleotides, the CDR3 is TGTGCCAGCAGACTAGCGGGAGGATTTTTAAATGAGCAGTTCTTC. Protein: CASRLAGGFLNEQFF.